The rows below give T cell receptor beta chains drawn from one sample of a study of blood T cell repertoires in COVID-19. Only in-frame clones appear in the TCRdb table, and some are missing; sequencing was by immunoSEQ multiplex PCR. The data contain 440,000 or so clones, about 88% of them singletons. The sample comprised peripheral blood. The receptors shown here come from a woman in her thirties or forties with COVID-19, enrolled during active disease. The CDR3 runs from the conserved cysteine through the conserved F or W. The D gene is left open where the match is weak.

TGTGCCAGCAGTTACGGGTCAGGGGTCGGAGATACGCAGTATTTT,CASSYGSGVGDTQYF,TRBV6-5,TRBJ2-3,.
TGTGCCACCAGCAGACCTGGGACTAGCGGGACCAATGAGCAGTTCTTC,CATSRPGTSGTNEQFF,TRBV15,TRBJ2-1,TRBD2
TGTGCCAGCCAATCCGAGTTATCCTATAATTCACCCCTCCACTTT,CASQSELSYNSPLHF,TRBV5-5,TRBJ1-6,.
TGTGCCAGCAGCCTTGAGGCCACCCACACTGAAGCTTTCTTT,CASSLEATHTEAFF,TRBV21-1,TRBJ1-1,.
TGCGCCAGCAGCCAAGGTTCTGAGGATCAGCCCCAGCATTTT,CASSQGSEDQPQHF,TRBV4-3,TRBJ1-5,.
TGTGCCAGTAGTACCTCGGGACACCGGAACACTGAAGCTTTCTTT,CASSTSGHRNTEAFF,TRBV19,TRBJ1-1,.
TGTGCCATCAGTGAGACGCCGGGACACCAAAACTACGAGCAGTACTTC,CAISETPGHQNYEQYF,TRBV10-3,TRBJ2-7,.
TGTGCCAGTTCCGGATTTAGGGGGCAGCCCCAGCATTTT,CASSGFRGQPQHF,TRBV19,TRBJ1-5,.
TGTGCCACCTCCGGGGAGACCCAGTACTTC,CATSGETQYF,TRBV19,TRBJ2-5,.
TGCAGTGCTATTGACAGGGGCCGTAGTATGAGCTACACCTTC,CSAIDRGRSMSYTF,TRBV20-1,TRBJ1-2,TRBD1